The 17 T cell receptor beta chains below come from one sample, sequenced in a study of CD8 T cells in Susac syndrome. Random hexamers served to reverse transcribe roughly 0.45 to 1 ug RNA. One entry per CDR3 protein, called by TCRdb with MiXCR from the immunoSEQ multiplex PCR reads. The profile shows 150,000 to 160,000 distinct CDR3 sequences, approximately 95% of them singletons. The sample comprised CD4+ T cells from PBMCs. The receptors were sampled from a human donor with Susac syndrome.

The V gene is TRBV5-1, the J gene TRBJ2-5; 8 nucleotides line up with TRBD2. The CDR3 contains 16 residues. Germline V gene data show CDR1 as SGHRS and CDR2 as YFSETQ. After removal of 2 bases from V and 5 bases from J, the junction contained 11 bases not matched to a gene. The CDR3: CASSLQVTRGGETQYF. The CDR3 region has the DNA TGCGCCAGCAGCTTACAGGTCACCCGCGGGGGGGAGACCCAGTACTTC. Full variable domain (rest looked up from reference TRBV5-1 and TRBJ2-5): KAGVTQTPRYLIKTRGQQVTLSCSPISGHRSVSWYQQTPGQGLQFLFEYFSETQRNKGNFPGRFSGRQFSNSRSEMNVSTLELGDSALYLCASSLQVTRGGETQYFGPGTRLLVL.

The chain combines TRBV20-1 with TRBJ2-1; 10 bases line up with TRBD2. Per germline, CDR1 DFQATT and CDR2 SNEGSKA (reference sequence). V was pared by 0 bases and J by 3 bases, with 2 bases of the junction left unmatched. This CDR3 has 15 amino acids. CDR3 sequence reads: CSAREIAGGYNEQFF. The CDR3 nucleotides are TGCAGTGCTAGAGAAATAGCGGGGGGCTACAATGAGCAGTTCTTC.

The chain uses TRBV29-1 and TRBJ1-2; D not resolved. The CDR3 spans 13 residues. Trimming took off 2 bases at V and 4 bases at J, with 11 bases between the two ends. Germline loops: CDR1 SQVTM, CDR2 ANQGSEA. The CDR3 loop is CSVEYSLGYGYTF. The CDR3 DNA reads TGCAGCGTTGAATACTCCCTCGGCTATGGCTACACCTTC.

This chain joins TRBV4-3 and TRBJ1-4; D call uncertain. CDR3 size: 12 residues. Germline values: CDR1 LGHNA, CDR2 YSLEER. V was trimmed by 4 bases and J by 8 bases, leaving 8 bases between them. Here the CDR3 DNA reads TGCGCCAGCAGCCGCCTCGGGGAAAAACTGTTTTTT. Protein sequence: CASSRLGEKLFF.

The CDR3 is CSAPGGGQADTQYF. Written as DNA, the CDR3 is TGCAGTGCTCCAGGTGGGGGCCAGGCAGATACGCAGTATTTT. The rearrangement uses TRBV20-1 and TRBJ2-3, with a possible D match to TRBD1 (6 bases). Trimming left V 5 bases short and J 4 bases short, with 16 bases between. Germline values: CDR1 DFQATT, CDR2 SNEGSKA (reference sequence). This CDR3 is 14 amino acids long.

The DNA of the CDR3 is TGTGCCAGCAGCCACCGAATCGGGACCCTCCAAGAGACCCAGTACTTC. It codes for CASSHRIGTLQETQYF. J is TRBJ2-5 and V is TRBV14, with D perhaps assigned TRBD1 or TRBD2 (5 bases each). Per germline, CDR1 SGHDN and CDR2 FVKESK. V was cut by 3 bases and J by 1 base, with 15 bases left in between. This CDR3 comprises 16 residues.

The chain is built from TRBV29-1 and TRBJ2-3; no definite D call. The germline CDR1 and CDR2 sequences are SQVTM and ANQGSEA. Trimming removed 5 bases at V and 2 bases at J, with 8 bases between. The CDR3 is 12 amino acids. The CDR3 is CSVRGFTDTQYF. The CDR3 DNA reads as TGCAGCGTTCGCGGATTCACAGATACGCAGTATTTT.

The chain uses TRBV3-1 and TRBJ2-7; D is ambiguous. The CDR3 runs 15 residues. Germline CDR1 and CDR2: LGHDT and YNNKEL (reference sequence). Deletions cut 0 bases from V and 2 bases from J, with 11 bases between. In DNA form, the CDR3 reads TGTGCCAGCAGCCAAGATATTGGACCTCCCTACGAGCAGTACTTC. It specifies CASSQDIGPPYEQYF.

The chain carries TRBV29-1 and TRBJ2-7, with D possibly called TRBD1 or TRBD2 (5 bases each). The V and J ends lost 0 bases and 3 bases respectively, with 15 bases between them. Germline assignment: CDR1 SQVTM and CDR2 ANQGSEA. The CDR3 sequence is 15 residues long. The CDR3 DNA is TGCAGCGTTGAAGAGGACCGGGACGCCGGCTACGAGCAGTACTTC. Translation gives CSVEEDRDAGYEQYF.

The V and J genes are TRBV7-2 and TRBJ2-3; D is uncertain. The CDR3 runs 12 residues. Germline loops: CDR1 SGHTA, CDR2 FQGNSA. V dropped 5 bases and J dropped 2 bases, with 5 bases sitting between them. The CDR3 protein is CASSRYTDTQYF. The DNA for the CDR3 is TGTGCCAGCAGCAGATACACAGATACGCAGTATTTT.

The genes are TRBV7-2 and TRBJ1-1; 7 bases match TRBD1. The ends lost 4 bases at V and 2 bases at J; junction bases unmatched: 7. The CDR3 is 15 residues long. CDR1 is SGHTA, CDR2 FQGNSA, per germline. This chain's CDR3 is CASSSRQGFNTEAFF. CDR3 DNA: TGTGCCAGCAGCTCCCGACAGGGATTTAACACTGAAGCTTTCTTT.

This rearrangement joins TRBV7-6 to TRBJ1-1; perhaps TRBD1 as D (6 bases). The CDR3 totals 17 residues. Germline loops: CDR1 SGHVS, CDR2 FNYEAQ. Trimming cost V 1 base and J 0 bases, with 15 bases left between them. CDR3 coding DNA: TGTGCCAGCAGCTTAGGTGGGGGTGGGACACTGAACACTGAAGCTTTCTTT. Translated, it gives CASSLGGGGTLNTEAFF.

The J gene is TRBJ2-1, the V gene TRBV6-2 or TRBV6-3; D is unclear. The V and J ends lost 7 bases and 0 bases respectively, with 10 bases between them. The CDR3 has 14 residues. The germline CDR1 and CDR2 sequences are MNHEY and SVGEGT. The CDR3 region is CASMLQSSYNEQFF. The CDR3 coding sequence is TGTGCCAGCATGCTCCAAAGCTCCTACAATGAGCAGTTCTTC.

This chain connects TRBV12-3 or TRBV12-4 to TRBJ1-1; D remains ambiguous. This CDR3 region has 14 residues. Between the trimmed V and J ends, which lost 6 bases and 1 base, there was a span of 12 bases. In nucleotides, the CDR3 is TGTGCCAGCAGGGTGACGGGGTCGAACACTGAAGCTTTCTTT. It yields the protein CASRVTGSNTEAFF.

V gene TRBV20-1 combines with J gene TRBJ1-1; D remains ambiguous. Trimming shortened V by 6 bases and J by 1 base, and 9 bases separated the two germline ends. Germline loops: CDR1 DFQATT, CDR2 SNEGSKA (reference sequence). This CDR3 region has 12 residues. The CDR3 DNA reads as TGCAGTGCGCCCAGACAGAACACTGAAGCTTTCTTT. Translating it yields CSAPRQNTEAFF.

V usage is TRBV27 and J usage is TRBJ2-7, with a weak D call TRBD2 (5 bases). The CDR3 extends over 13 amino acids. Trimming left V 10 bases short and J 0 bases short, with 13 bases between. Germline V gene lookup returns CDR1 MNHEY and CDR2 SMNVEV (reference sequence). The CDR3 sequence: CANHWRSSYEQYF. The DNA of the CDR3 is TGTGCCAATCACTGGAGGAGCTCCTACGAGCAGTACTTC.

The V and J genes are TRBV20-1 and TRBJ1-2; 12 nucleotides match TRBD1. V trimming: 2 bases; J trimming: 8 bases; junction bases outside the gene matches: 9. CDR1 DFQATT and CDR2 SNEGSKA come from the germline V gene (reference sequence). This CDR3 is built from 15 residues. This chain's CDR3 is CSARLRDRGLQGYTF. The CDR3 DNA reads TGCAGTGCTAGACTCCGGGACAGGGGGCTTCAGGGCTACACCTTC.